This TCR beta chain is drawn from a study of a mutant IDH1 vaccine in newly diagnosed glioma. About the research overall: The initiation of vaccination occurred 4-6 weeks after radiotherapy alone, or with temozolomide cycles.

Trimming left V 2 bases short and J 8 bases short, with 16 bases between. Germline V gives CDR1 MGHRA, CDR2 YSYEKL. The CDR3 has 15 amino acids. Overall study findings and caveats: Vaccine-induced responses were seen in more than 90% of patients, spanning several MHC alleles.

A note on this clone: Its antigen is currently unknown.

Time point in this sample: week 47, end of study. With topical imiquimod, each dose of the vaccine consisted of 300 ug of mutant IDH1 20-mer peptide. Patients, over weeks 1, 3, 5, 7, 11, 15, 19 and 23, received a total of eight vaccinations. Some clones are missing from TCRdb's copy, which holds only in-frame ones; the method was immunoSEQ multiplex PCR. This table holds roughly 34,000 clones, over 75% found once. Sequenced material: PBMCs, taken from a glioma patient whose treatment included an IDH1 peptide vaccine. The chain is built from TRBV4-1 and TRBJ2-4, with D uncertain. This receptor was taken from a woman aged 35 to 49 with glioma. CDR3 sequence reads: CASSQRIARRHIQYF. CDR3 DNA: TGCGCCAGCAGCCAAAGGATAGCCCGCCGGCACATTCAGTACTTC.